This T cell receptor (beta chain) was identified during a study of blood T cell repertoires in COVID-19. V was shortened by 5 bases and J by 2 bases, with 27 bases between the two germline ends. Per the germline V gene, CDR1 is SGHTA and CDR2 is FQGNSA. CDR3 length equals 19 residues. TCRdb keeps only in-frame clones here, not all; method: immunoSEQ multiplex PCR. The sample yields some 110,000 clones, 80% to 85% seen once. This receptor was identified in an elderly woman with acute or convalescent COVID-19. Sequences were obtained from peripheral blood. The V and J genes are TRBV7-2 and TRBJ1-1; D unresolved. The CDR3 sequence: CASSPTGSYGRLGNTEAFF. The CDR3 bases are TGTGCCAGCAGCCCTACCGGGAGCTATGGAAGGTTGGGAAACACTGAAGCTTTCTTT.